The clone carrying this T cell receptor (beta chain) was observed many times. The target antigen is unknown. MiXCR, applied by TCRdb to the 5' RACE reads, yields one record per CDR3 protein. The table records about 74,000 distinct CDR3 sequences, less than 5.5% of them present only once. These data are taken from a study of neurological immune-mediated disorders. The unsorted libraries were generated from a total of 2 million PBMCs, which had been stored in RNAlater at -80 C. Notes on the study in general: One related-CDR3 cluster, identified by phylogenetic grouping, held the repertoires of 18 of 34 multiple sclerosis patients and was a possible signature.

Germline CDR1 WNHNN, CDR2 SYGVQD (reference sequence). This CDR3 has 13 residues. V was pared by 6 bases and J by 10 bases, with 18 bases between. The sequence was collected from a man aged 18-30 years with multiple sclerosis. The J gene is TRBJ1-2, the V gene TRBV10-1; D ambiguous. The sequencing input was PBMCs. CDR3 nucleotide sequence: TGCGCCAGCAGCGACCGGGCTGAGGGTGACTACACCTTC. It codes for CASSDRAEGDYTF.